A selection of T cell receptor beta chains follows, all from one sample in a study of blood T cell repertoires in COVID-19. Generated by immunoSEQ multiplex PCR, the TCRdb table keeps only in-frame clones and is missing some. This repertoire shows some 370,000 clones, nearly 90% found once; its top ten account for 6.5%. The sequencing input was peripheral blood. These receptors all come from a man younger than 30 with active or convalescent COVID-19. Both conserved end residues are part of each CDR3. Fields, in order: CDR3 protein, CDR3 DNA, clone size, V gene, J gene, D gene. The D gene is left open where the match is weak. The listing skips clone size in some rows; elsewhere it reads once, few, many or a size class.

CDR3aa: CASSLALDISDTQYF
CDR3nt: TGTGCCAGCAGCTTGGCCTTGGACATCTCAGATACGCAGTATTTT
abundance: .
v_gene: TRBV5-6
j_gene: TRBJ2-3
d_gene: .

CDR3aa: CASSLPPSGYTF
CDR3nt: TGTGCCAGCAGTCTCCCCCCGAGCGGCTACACCTTC
abundance: .
v_gene: TRBV6-5
j_gene: TRBJ1-2
d_gene: .

CDR3aa: CASSYGSGSRGYTF
CDR3nt: TGTGCCAGCAGTTACGGTAGCGGTTCCCGGGGCTACACCTTC
abundance: .
v_gene: TRBV6-5
j_gene: TRBJ1-2
d_gene: .

CDR3aa: CASSPQLSGPSYNEQFF
CDR3nt: TGTGCCAGCTCACCCCAACTTAGCGGACCCTCCTACAATGAGCAGTTCTTC
abundance: .
v_gene: TRBV18
j_gene: TRBJ2-1
d_gene: .

CDR3aa: CSVEGANLNTEAFF
CDR3nt: TGCAGCGTTGAAGGGGCCAACCTGAACACTGAAGCTTTCTTT
abundance: .
v_gene: TRBV29-1
j_gene: TRBJ1-1
d_gene: .

CDR3aa: CASSFLAGTDTQYF
CDR3nt: TGTGCCAGCAGTTTTTTGGCGGGCACAGATACGCAGTATTTT
abundance: few
v_gene: TRBV28
j_gene: TRBJ2-3
d_gene: .

CDR3aa: CASSVAGQRHNEQFF
CDR3nt: TGTGCCAGCAGCGTGGCGGGACAGAGACACAATGAGCAGTTCTTC
abundance: .
v_gene: TRBV9
j_gene: TRBJ2-1
d_gene: .

CDR3aa: CASSYPQGYDGNTIYF
CDR3nt: TGTGCCAGCAGTTACCCACAGGGATACGATGGAAACACCATATATTTT
abundance: .
v_gene: TRBV7-9
j_gene: TRBJ1-3
d_gene: .

CDR3aa: CASSRPLRDRVLTF
CDR3nt: TGTGCCAGCAGCCGACCACTCCGGGACAGGGTCCTCACCTTC
abundance: .
v_gene: TRBV6-2/TRBV6-3
j_gene: TRBJ1-2
d_gene: TRBD1

CDR3aa: CASSLDPDRVNSPLHF
CDR3nt: TGCGCCAGCAGCTTGGACCCGGACAGGGTTAATTCACCCCTCCACTTT
abundance: .
v_gene: TRBV5-1
j_gene: TRBJ1-6
d_gene: TRBD1

CDR3aa: CASAAFAGGWYF
CDR3nt: TGCGCCAGCGCAGCATTCGCGGGCGGCTGGTACTTC
abundance: .
v_gene: TRBV5-1
j_gene: TRBJ2-7
d_gene: .

CDR3aa: CASSRSGMGTSYEQYF
CDR3nt: TGTGCCAGCTCACGTTCGGGGATGGGTACCTCCTACGAGCAGTACTTC
abundance: .
v_gene: TRBV18
j_gene: TRBJ2-7
d_gene: .

CDR3aa: CASSRRTVNTEAFF
CDR3nt: TGTGCCAGCAGTCGAAGGACAGTAAACACTGAAGCTTTCTTT
abundance: .
v_gene: TRBV28
j_gene: TRBJ1-1
d_gene: .

CDR3aa: CASTPGDRPYEQYF
CDR3nt: TGTGCCAGCACCCCAGGGGACAGACCCTACGAGCAGTACTTC
abundance: .
v_gene: TRBV28
j_gene: TRBJ2-7
d_gene: TRBD1

CDR3aa: CASSQDPEPANSNQPQHF
CDR3nt: TGCGCCAGCAGCCAAGACCCGGAGCCCGCTAATAGCAATCAGCCCCAGCATTTT
abundance: .
v_gene: TRBV4-1
j_gene: TRBJ1-5
d_gene: .

CDR3aa: CASSIVRQGGYGYTF
CDR3nt: TGTGCCAGTAGTATAGTTCGGCAGGGTGGCTATGGCTACACCTTC
abundance: .
v_gene: TRBV19
j_gene: TRBJ1-2
d_gene: .

CDR3aa: CASSQDKSQRGYTF
CDR3nt: TGTGCCAGCAGCCAAGATAAGAGTCAGCGGGGCTACACCTTC
abundance: .
v_gene: TRBV3-1/TRBV3-2
j_gene: TRBJ1-2
d_gene: .

CDR3aa: CASSFRTSMYNEQFF
CDR3nt: TGTGCCAGCAGCTTTCGTACTAGCATGTACAATGAGCAGTTCTTC
abundance: .
v_gene: TRBV7-2
j_gene: TRBJ2-1
d_gene: .

CDR3aa: CASSLRDRGYEQYF
CDR3nt: TGTGCCAGCAGCTTGCGGGACAGAGGGTACGAGCAGTACTTC
abundance: .
v_gene: TRBV5-5
j_gene: TRBJ2-7
d_gene: TRBD1

CDR3aa: CASSRLAGGRNEQFF
CDR3nt: TGTGCCAGCAGCCGACTAGCGGGAGGGCGTAATGAGCAGTTCTTC
abundance: .
v_gene: TRBV11-1
j_gene: TRBJ2-1
d_gene: TRBD2

CDR3aa: CASSSRTSQSSYNEQFF
CDR3nt: TGTGCCAGCAGTTCAAGGACTAGCCAAAGCTCCTACAATGAGCAGTTCTTC
abundance: .
v_gene: TRBV27
j_gene: TRBJ2-1
d_gene: TRBD2

CDR3aa: CASSGGGEATEAFF
CDR3nt: TGTGCCAGCAGCGGGGGGGGCGAAGCCACTGAAGCTTTCTTT
abundance: .
v_gene: TRBV7-9
j_gene: TRBJ1-1
d_gene: .

CDR3aa: CASSLNRGLGGELFF
CDR3nt: TGTGCCAGCAGCTTAAACAGGGGGCTCGGCGGGGAGCTGTTTTTT
abundance: .
v_gene: TRBV7-2
j_gene: TRBJ2-2
d_gene: TRBD1

CDR3aa: CASRAREGRNSPLHF
CDR3nt: TGCGCCAGCAGAGCAAGGGAAGGGAGGAATTCACCCCTCCACTTT
abundance: .
v_gene: TRBV4-3
j_gene: TRBJ1-6
d_gene: .

CDR3aa: CASSLSSSGRGGDTQYF
CDR3nt: TGTGCCAGCAGTTTATCTTCTAGCGGGAGGGGAGGAGATACGCAGTATTTT
abundance: .
v_gene: TRBV28
j_gene: TRBJ2-3
d_gene: TRBD2

CDR3aa: CASSFRAEGLPLFF
CDR3nt: TGTGCCAGCAGTTTTAGAGCCGAGGGCCTCCCACTGTTTTTT
abundance: .
v_gene: TRBV27
j_gene: TRBJ1-4
d_gene: .

CDR3aa: CASSPSRVGGYEQYF
CDR3nt: TGCGCCAGCAGCCCCTCACGGGTGGGGGGCTACGAGCAGTACTTC
abundance: .
v_gene: TRBV4-3
j_gene: TRBJ2-7
d_gene: .

CDR3aa: CASSPLGEQGNEKLFF
CDR3nt: TGTGCCAGCAGCCCCCTTGGGGAACAGGGGAATGAAAAACTGTTTTTT
abundance: .
v_gene: TRBV4-2
j_gene: TRBJ1-4
d_gene: TRBD1

CDR3aa: CASSLVDRVNQPQHF
CDR3nt: TGTGCCAGCAGCCTTGTAGACAGGGTCAATCAGCCCCAGCATTTT
abundance: .
v_gene: TRBV28
j_gene: TRBJ1-5
d_gene: TRBD1